A single sample gave rise to the 22 T cell receptor beta chains below, sequenced in a study of T cell repertoires in cytomegalovirus infection. These TCRs' antigens remain unknown. TCRdb re-called the reads through MiXCR, storing one row per CDR3 protein. In the table there are approximately 110,000 distinct CDR3 sequences, roughly 31% of which are singletons. The sequencing used CD8+ T cells from cultured PBMCs, collected from culture after CMV antigen stimulation. The receptors stem from a human donor in good health (CMV status not recorded). Some clones in this sample may be carry-over from other donors' samples.

V and J are TRBV6-5 and TRBJ2-1; 10 bases align to TRBD2. V shed 0 bases, J shed 3 bases, and the junction held 5 bases outside the gene matches. Germline CDR1 and CDR2: MNHEY and SVGAGI. The CDR3 has 17 residues. CDR3 residues: CASSYSGSGGIYNEQFF. The DNA of the CDR3 is TGTGCCAGCAGTTACTCGGGTAGCGGGGGGATCTACAATGAGCAGTTCTTC.

The chain combines TRBV7-9 with TRBJ1-5; a weak D match, TRBD1 (5 bases). The CDR3 is made up of 15 amino acids. V lost 1 base and J 2 bases, leaving 9 bases between the germline ends. CDR1 and CDR2 from the germline V gene are SEHNR and FQNEAQ (reference sequence). The CDR3, as DNA: TGTGCCAGCAGCTTAGGGGGGATCGGCAATCAGCCCCAGCATTTT. Amino acid sequence: CASSLGGIGNQPQHF.

In this sample, this clonotype turned up a few times. This chain connects TRBV10-2 to TRBJ2-7, with a possible D match to TRBD1 (8 bases). The CDR3 loop spans 16 amino acids. Trimming took off 5 bases at V and 1 base at J, with 18 bases between the two ends. The germline V gene encodes CDR1 WSHSY and CDR2 SAAADI. The DNA of the CDR3 is TGCGCCAGCAGTCAAACCTCACAGGGGGGGTCCTACGAGCAGTACTTC. Translation: CASSQTSQGGSYEQYF.

The rearrangement links TRBV7-2 to TRBJ2-2, with 7 bases lining up with TRBD1. Germline loops: CDR1 SGHTA, CDR2 FQGNSA. V lost 5 bases to trimming and J lost 0 bases; unmatched junction nucleotides: 9. This CDR3 comprises 17 residues. In nucleotides, the CDR3 is TGTGCCAGCAGCCCCCAATCCGGGACAGCGAACACCGGGGAGCTGTTTTTT. Its protein is CASSPQSGTANTGELFF. Variable domain in full (rest from reference TRBV7-2 and TRBJ2-2): GAGVSQSPSNKVTEKGKDVELRCDPISGHTALYWYRQSLGQGLEFLIYFQGNSAPDKSGLPSDRFSAERTGGSVSTLTIQRTQQEDSAVYLCASSPQSGTANTGELFFGEGSRLTVL.

The chain combines TRBV20-1 with TRBJ2-1, with D possibly called TRBD1 or TRBD2 (5 bases each). Trimming removed 5 bases at V and 5 bases at J, with 16 bases between. Germline V gene data show CDR1 as DFQATT and CDR2 as SNEGSKA (reference sequence). The CDR3 is made up of 14 amino acids. The CDR3 region has the DNA TGCAGTGCTGAGGGCCGGGACCTTCACAATGAGCAGTTCTTC. This translates into CSAEGRDLHNEQFF.

This clonotype was recorded a few times. In DNA, the CDR3 is TGTGCCAGCAGCTCGACAGGGTACAGTTTAGATACGCAGTATTTT. This codes for CASSSTGYSLDTQYF. The chain carries TRBV12-3 or TRBV12-4 and TRBJ2-3; 7 bases line up with TRBD1. The CDR3 has 15 amino acids. V dropped 6 bases and J dropped 5; count of bases not matched to a gene: 11.

Only one count was recorded for this clonotype. The rearrangement links TRBV18 to TRBJ1-1; 11 nucleotides align to TRBD1. Germline V lookup: CDR1 KGHSH, CDR2 LQKENI. This CDR3 spans 17 amino acids. The V segment lost 3 bases and the J segment 4 bases; nucleotides outside the gene matches: 10. The CDR3 region is CASSPGQGGTFSTEAFF. CDR3 DNA sequence: TGTGCCAGCTCACCGGGACAGGGGGGGACTTTTAGCACTGAAGCTTTCTTT.

The chain carries TRBV5-6 and TRBJ2-1; 8 bases are shared with TRBD2. CDR3 size: 17 residues. Germline CDR1 SGHDT, CDR2 YYEEEE. V dropped 4 bases and J dropped 0; count of bases not matched to a gene: 9. CDR3 sequence: CASSTLTSGVSYNEQFF. Here the CDR3 DNA reads TGTGCCAGCAGCACCCTCACTAGCGGCGTCTCCTACAATGAGCAGTTCTTC.

The V call is TRBV7-6, the J call TRBJ2-3; a possible D gene is TRBD2 (5 bases). Trimming took off 0 bases at V and 6 bases at J, with 10 bases between the two ends. The germline V gene encodes CDR1 SGHVS and CDR2 FNYEAQ. The CDR3 is 14 residues long. CDR3 in DNA: TGTGCCAGCAGCTTAGCAGGACTCTTTGATACGCAGTATTTT. Protein product: CASSLAGLFDTQYF.

The rearrangement joins TRBV19 to TRBJ2-7, with TRBD1 matching over 11 bases. The CDR3 length is 16 residues. From germline, CDR1 is LNHDA and CDR2 SQIVND (reference sequence). The trim removed 6 bases at V and 3 bases at J, leaving 10 bases unmatched. The DNA for the CDR3 is TGTGCCAGTAGCGCCGGTCGGGGACAGGGGGGCTACGAGCAGTACTTC. Its translation is CASSAGRGQGGYEQYF.

This chain links TRBV12-3 or TRBV12-4 with TRBJ1-1; possible D gene TRBD1, 6 bases. Trimming stripped 4 bases from V and 0 bases from J, with 15 bases between. This CDR3 has 16 amino acids. The CDR3 loop reads CASSSKYRALNTEAFF. CDR3 sequence (DNA): TGTGCCAGCAGTTCCAAATACAGGGCCCTGAACACTGAAGCTTTCTTT.

This clonotype has only a few counts. The rearrangement joins TRBV20-1 to TRBJ2-7; D gene uncertain. The CDR3 is 14 residues long. CDR1 and CDR2 (germline): DFQATT, SNEGSKA (reference sequence). The V end lost 0 bases, the J end lost 4 bases, and 13 bases lay between the germline ends. The CDR3 DNA follows: TGCAGTGCTAGAGATCCAATCGCAGGATACGAGCAGTACTTC. Amino acid sequence: CSARDPIAGYEQYF.

The V call is TRBV27, the J call TRBJ2-3; D possibly uses TRBD1 or TRBD2 (6 bases each). Deletions cut 5 bases from V and 7 bases from J, with 22 bases between. From germline, CDR1 is MNHEY and CDR2 SMNVEV (reference sequence). This CDR3 is built from 16 residues. The CDR3 coding sequence is TGTGCCAGCAGTCCTCCATTAGGGGGAGGAGCCTATACGCAGTATTTT. This translates into CASSPPLGGGAYTQYF.

This clonotype was detected ten times or more. J is TRBJ1-6 and V is TRBV3-1; D is unclear. This CDR3 is 13 amino acids long. Trimming cost V 2 bases and J 7 bases, with 6 bases left between them. Germline loops: CDR1 LGHDT, CDR2 YNNKEL (reference sequence). CDR3 amino acids: CASSQRTNSPLHF. The CDR3, as DNA: TGTGCCAGCAGCCAACGAACCAATTCACCCCTCCACTTT.

V gene TRBV6-6 combines with J gene TRBJ1-4; 8 bases fit TRBD1. Germline values: CDR1 MNHNY, CDR2 SVGAGI (reference sequence). The V segment lost 6 bases and the J segment 13 bases; nucleotides outside the gene matches: 13. The CDR3 runs 14 residues. The CDR3 nucleotides are TGTGCCAGCAGCAAGACAGGGGCAATTATTGGACTGTTTTTT. Residues: CASSKTGAIIGLFF.

CDR3 region: CASSAGPNEQFF. The CDR3 region has the DNA TGTGCCAGCAGTGCCGGACCGAATGAGCAGTTCTTC. The V gene is TRBV6-5, the J gene TRBJ2-1; unclear D gene. The V end lost 5 bases, the J end lost 7 bases, and 9 bases lay between the germline ends. The V gene's germline CDR1 is MNHEY and CDR2 SVGAGI. CDR3 length: 12 amino acids.

The V gene is TRBV11-2, the J gene TRBJ1-1, with TRBD1 identical over 10 bases. Germline CDR1 reads SGHAT; CDR2 reads FQNNGV. Trimming removed 5 bases from V and 7 bases from J; junction bases left unmatched: 4. This CDR3 comprises 13 residues. The CDR3 region is CASSPGTGVEAFF. CDR3 nucleotides: TGTGCCAGCAGCCCGGGGACAGGGGTTGAAGCTTTCTTT.

This rearrangement joins TRBV27 to TRBJ2-1; 8 nucleotides match TRBD1. Germline values: CDR1 MNHEY, CDR2 SMNVEV (reference sequence). The V and J ends lost 10 bases and 3 bases, in that order; junction bases with no gene match: 5. The length of the CDR3 is 13 residues. The CDR3 bases are TGTGCCATCCTGACAGGGGTCTACAATGAGCAGTTCTTC. Its translation: CAILTGVYNEQFF.

The chain combines TRBV7-4 with TRBJ1-2; the match to TRBD1 covers 9 bases. J gave up 3 bases and V 2 bases, and 10 bases lay outside the gene matches. The CDR3 is made up of 17 amino acids. Per germline, CDR1 SGHVT and CDR2 SQSDAQ. CDR3 loop: CASSLPRTGVSDYGYTF. The DNA for the CDR3 is TGTGCCAGCAGCTTACCAAGGACAGGGGTTTCCGACTATGGCTACACCTTC.

This chain joins TRBV28 and TRBJ1-6; the D gene is possibly TRBD1 (5 bases). Trimming left V 2 bases short and J 4 bases short, with 12 bases between. The CDR3 sequence is 16 residues long. From germline, CDR1 is MDHEN and CDR2 SYDVKM. The CDR3 sequence is CASSLLLTVYNSPLHF. The CDR3 bases are TGTGCCAGCAGTTTACTATTGACAGTTTATAATTCACCCCTCCACTTT.

This rearrangement joins TRBV6-2 or TRBV6-3 to TRBJ2-6, with 8 bases identical to TRBD1. The CDR3 is 14 amino acids. Trimming removed 7 bases from V and 14 bases from J; junction bases left unmatched: 13. In germline, CDR1 is MNHEY, CDR2 SVGEGT. CDR3 in DNA: TGTGCCAGCACCAACGGGCAGGGGGCCCCGTTCCTGACTTTC. The encoded protein is CASTNGQGAPFLTF.

This clonotype was seen ten or more times. The chain joins TRBV27 to TRBJ2-7; D is uncertain. V was cut by 0 bases and J by 5 bases, with 8 bases left in between. Looked up from germline, CDR1 is MNHEY and CDR2 is SMNVEV (reference sequence). This CDR3 is built from 13 residues. CDR3 residues: CASSLSRRNEQYF. The CDR3 DNA is TGTGCCAGCAGTTTATCTCGGCGCAACGAGCAGTACTTC.